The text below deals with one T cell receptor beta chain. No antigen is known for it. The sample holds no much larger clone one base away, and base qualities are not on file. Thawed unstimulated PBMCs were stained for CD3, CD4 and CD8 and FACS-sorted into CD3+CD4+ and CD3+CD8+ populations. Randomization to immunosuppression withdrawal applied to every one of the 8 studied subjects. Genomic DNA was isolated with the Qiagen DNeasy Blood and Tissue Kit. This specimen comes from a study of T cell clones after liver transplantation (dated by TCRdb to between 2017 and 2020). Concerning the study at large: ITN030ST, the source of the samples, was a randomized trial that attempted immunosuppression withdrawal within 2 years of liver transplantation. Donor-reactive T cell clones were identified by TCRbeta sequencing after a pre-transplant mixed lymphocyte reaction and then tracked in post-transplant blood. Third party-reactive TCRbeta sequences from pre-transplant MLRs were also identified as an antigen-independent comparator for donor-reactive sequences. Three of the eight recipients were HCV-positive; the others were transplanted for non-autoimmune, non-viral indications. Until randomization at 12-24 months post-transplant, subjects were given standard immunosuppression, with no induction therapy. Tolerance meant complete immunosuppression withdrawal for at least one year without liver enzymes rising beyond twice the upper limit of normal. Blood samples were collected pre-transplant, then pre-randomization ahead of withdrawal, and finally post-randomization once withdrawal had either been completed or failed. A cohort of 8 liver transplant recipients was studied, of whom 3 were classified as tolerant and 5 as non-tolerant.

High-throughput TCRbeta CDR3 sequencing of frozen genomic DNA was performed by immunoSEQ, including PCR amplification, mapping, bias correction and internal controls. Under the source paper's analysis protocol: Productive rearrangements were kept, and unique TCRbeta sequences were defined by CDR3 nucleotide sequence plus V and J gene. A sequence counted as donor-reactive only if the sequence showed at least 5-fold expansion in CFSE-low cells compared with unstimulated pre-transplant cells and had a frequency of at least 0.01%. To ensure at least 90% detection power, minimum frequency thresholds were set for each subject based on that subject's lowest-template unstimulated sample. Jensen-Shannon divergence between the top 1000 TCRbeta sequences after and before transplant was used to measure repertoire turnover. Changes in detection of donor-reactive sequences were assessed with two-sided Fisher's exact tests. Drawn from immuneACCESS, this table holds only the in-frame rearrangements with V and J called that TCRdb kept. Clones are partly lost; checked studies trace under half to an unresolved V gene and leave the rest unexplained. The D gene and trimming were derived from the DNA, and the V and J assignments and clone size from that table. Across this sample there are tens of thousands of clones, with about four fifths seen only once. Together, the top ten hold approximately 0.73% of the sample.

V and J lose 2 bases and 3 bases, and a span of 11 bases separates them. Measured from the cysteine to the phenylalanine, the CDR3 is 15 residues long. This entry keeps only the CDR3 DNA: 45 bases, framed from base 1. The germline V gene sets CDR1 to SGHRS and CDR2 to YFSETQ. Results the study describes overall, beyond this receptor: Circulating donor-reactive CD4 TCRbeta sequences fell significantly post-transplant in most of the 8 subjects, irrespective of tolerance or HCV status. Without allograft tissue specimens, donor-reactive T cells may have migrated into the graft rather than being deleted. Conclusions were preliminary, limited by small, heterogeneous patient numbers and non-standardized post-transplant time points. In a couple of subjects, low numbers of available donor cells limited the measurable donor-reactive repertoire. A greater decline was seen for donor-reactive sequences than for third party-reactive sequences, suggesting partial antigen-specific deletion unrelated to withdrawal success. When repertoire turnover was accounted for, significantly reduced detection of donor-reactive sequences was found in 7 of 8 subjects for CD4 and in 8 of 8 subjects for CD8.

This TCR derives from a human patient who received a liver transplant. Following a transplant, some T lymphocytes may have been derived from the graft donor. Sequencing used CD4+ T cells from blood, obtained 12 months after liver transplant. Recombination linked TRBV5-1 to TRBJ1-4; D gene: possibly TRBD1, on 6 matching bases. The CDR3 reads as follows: CASSFGPGANEKLFF. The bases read TGCGCCAGCAGCTTCGGTCCAGGGGCTAATGAAAAACTGTTTTTT.